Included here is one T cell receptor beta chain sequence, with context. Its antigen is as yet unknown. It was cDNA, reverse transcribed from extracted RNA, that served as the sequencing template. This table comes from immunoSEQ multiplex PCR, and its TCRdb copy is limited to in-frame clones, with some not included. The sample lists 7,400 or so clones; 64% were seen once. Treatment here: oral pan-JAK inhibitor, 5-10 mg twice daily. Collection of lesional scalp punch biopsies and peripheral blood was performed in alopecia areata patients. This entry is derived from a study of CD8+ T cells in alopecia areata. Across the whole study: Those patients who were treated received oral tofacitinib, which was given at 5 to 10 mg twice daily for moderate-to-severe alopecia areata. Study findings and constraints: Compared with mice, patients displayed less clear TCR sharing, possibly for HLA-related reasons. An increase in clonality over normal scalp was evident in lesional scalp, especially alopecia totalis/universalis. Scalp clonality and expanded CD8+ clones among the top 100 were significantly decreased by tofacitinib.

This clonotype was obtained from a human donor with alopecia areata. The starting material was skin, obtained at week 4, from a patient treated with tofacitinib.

The CDR3 coding sequence is TGTGCCAGCAGCTGGGACACCCGACAAGAGACCCAGTACTTC. Residues: CASSWDTRQETQYF. The V and J genes are TRBV5-6 and TRBJ2-5, with D tentatively TRBD1 (6 bases). The CDR3 is 14 amino acids. V gave up 3 bases and J gave up 2 bases, with 11 bases separating them. Germline CDR1 and CDR2: SGHDT and YYEEEE.